The clone carrying this TCR beta chain was seen at least ten times. Germline CDR1 is SGHRS and CDR2 is YFSETQ. The V gene lost 4 bases and the J gene lost 4 bases, with 12 bases spanning the gap. The CDR3 is made up of 13 amino acids. These data belong to a study of T-cell reconstitution after alpha-beta-depleted transplantation in children. For TCRbeta, the library was prepared with unique molecular identifiers. Each CDR3 protein gets one entry after TCRdb re-called the PCR reads with MiXCR. The data contain approximately 400,000 distinct CDR3 sequences, 11% of them singletons. The sequenced sample was PBMCs from the stem cell graft donor, obtained from the stem cell graft. The sequence was collected from a human donor who donated a stem cell graft to a child with acute myeloid leukemia. This chain joins TRBV5-1 and TRBJ2-7, with D maybe TRBD2 (5 bases). In nucleotides, the CDR3 is TGCGCCAGCAGCCTATGGTCGGGGTACGAGCAGTACTTC. Translated: CASSLWSGYEQYF.